Described below is a single TCR beta chain sequence and its context. Antigen: not known. MiXCR, applied by TCRdb to the 5' RACE reads, yields one record per CDR3 protein. This table has about 480,000 distinct CDR3 sequences, roughly 18% appearing once. The sample is drawn from a study of CD8 T cells in ankylosing spondylitis. Whole-study results and caveats: Characteristic, it appeared, of ankylosing spondylitis blood was a TCR beta motif of eight highly homologous variants.

The CDR3 extends over 10 amino acids. V was shortened by 11 bases and J by 2 bases, with 5 bases between the two germline ends. Germline V gene data show CDR1 as ENHRY and CDR2 as SYGVKD. This receptor was obtained from a male donor with ankylosing spondylitis. The sample consisted of blood, either unsorted or a sorted T cell fraction (not recorded which). The chain couples TRBV10-3 to TRBJ2-3; no firm D call. In DNA form, the CDR3 reads TGTGCCCCAAACACAGATACGCAGTATTTT. Translated: CAPNTDTQYF.